One sample yielded the 8 T cell receptor beta chains listed below, sequenced in a study of radiation and T cells in renal cell carcinoma. Documented time point: blood 4 weeks post-SBRT, at nephrectomy. Treatment meaning: 15 Gy SBRT to primary tumor, nephrectomy 4 weeks later. Clones were sequenced by immunoSEQ multiplex PCR, and TCRdb holds only the in-frame ones, with some missing. The data hold 97,000 or so clones, with roughly 88% observed a single time. The sequenced sample was blood, obtained from a patient whose treatment included radiotherapy and nephrectomy. Every receptor here comes from a man aged 60-69 years with renal cell carcinoma.

This chain uses TRBV11-3 with TRBJ2-3; 12 nucleotides align to TRBD2. The length of the CDR3 is 14 residues. The ends lost 4 bases at V and 6 bases at J; junction bases unmatched: 2. Looked up from germline, CDR1 is SGHNT and CDR2 is YENEEA. The CDR3 region has the DNA TGTGCCAGCAGCTGGGGGACTAGCGGGGATACGCAGTATTTT. Translation: CASSWGTSGDTQYF.

The chain recombines TRBV25-1 with TRBJ2-7; D is ambiguous. Trimming removed 1 base at V and 3 bases at J, with 10 bases between. In germline, CDR1 is MGHDK, CDR2 SYGVNS. The CDR3 loop spans 14 amino acids. The CDR3 DNA sequence: TGTGCCAGCAGTGAATTTTCCGGATACTACGAGCAGTACTTC. This gives the protein CASSEFSGYYEQYF.

This clone came up a few times. The chain carries TRBV10-1 and TRBJ1-3, with TRBD1 matching 7 bases. The V gene end was trimmed by 7 bases and the J gene end by 4 bases; junction bases not matched to a gene: 13. Germline V CDR1 and CDR2: WNHNN, SYGVQD (reference sequence). The CDR3 is 16 amino acids. The CDR3 spells CASNRGTALRGNTIYF. The CDR3 DNA is TGCGCCAGCAACCGAGGGACAGCTCTGAGGGGAAACACCATATATTTT.

The rearrangement uses TRBV28 and TRBJ2-1, with D possibly TRBD1 on 5 matching bases. This CDR3 spans 14 amino acids. Germline V gene lookup returns CDR1 MDHEN and CDR2 SYDVKM. V lost 6 bases and J lost 8, with 17 bases in between. CDR3 residues: CASSRPGQGHEQFF. DNA for the CDR3: TGTGCCAGCAGCCGACCGGGTCAGGGCCATGAGCAGTTCTTC.

J is TRBJ2-7 and V is TRBV5-6; 7 nucleotides align to TRBD1. The germline V gene has CDR1 SGHDT and CDR2 YYEEEE. The J segment lost 2 bases and the V segment lost 6 bases, leaving 2 bases of the junction unmatched. The CDR3 is 12 residues long. The CDR3 protein is CASNRGTYEQYF. DNA for the CDR3: TGTGCCAGCAACAGGGGTACCTACGAGCAGTACTTC.

This chain connects TRBV21-1 to TRBJ2-7; the DNA was not compared with TRBD2, the D call given in the table. TRBV21-1 is classified as a pseudogene. The CDR3 is made up of 14 amino acids. CDR3 loop: CASSPLAGPYEQYF. The CDR3 nucleotides are TGTGCCAGCAGCCCGCTAGCGGGGCCCTACGAGCAGTACTTC.

This clone showed up just once. The V and J genes are TRBV6-5 and TRBJ1-1, with 7 bases that match TRBD1. Trimming removed 4 bases from V and 2 bases from J; junction bases left unmatched: 7. Per the germline V gene, CDR1 is MNHEY and CDR2 is SVGAGI. CDR3 length: 15 amino acids. The CDR3 DNA reads TGTGCCAGCAGTTCTTTGACAGGGCTTAACACTGAAGCTTTCTTT. This encodes CASSSLTGLNTEAFF.

The chain is built from TRBV11-3 and TRBJ2-2; weak D call: TRBD2 (6 bases). Trimming took off 3 bases at V and 1 base at J, with 12 bases between the two ends. The CDR3 is 16 amino acids. Germline-derived CDR1 and CDR2 are SGHNT and YENEEA. DNA for the CDR3: TGTGCCAGCAGCTTTGAGGGAGGAGGGAACACCGGGGAGCTGTTTTTT. Its translation: CASSFEGGGNTGELFF.